This T cell receptor beta chain was documented in a study of blood T cell repertoires in COVID-19. On the study more broadly: Spain, Italy and the United States supplied samples that represented acute and convalescent COVID-19. T cells, B-cell-depleted T cells, or PBMCs provided the cDNA or gDNA that served as material.

CDR1 and CDR2 from the germline V gene are SGHRS and YFSETQ. The CDR3 loop spans 16 amino acids. The V and J ends lost 4 bases and 5 bases, in that order; junction bases with no gene match: 8. Original data processing: The assay estimated nucleated cells by amplifying reference gene primers. Method: immunoSEQ multiplex PCR; TCRdb's copy keeps in-frame clones and lacks some. V and J calls plus clone size are reproduced from that table; the DNA served to infer D and trimming. The profile shows roughly 10,000 clones, 80% to 90% of them singletons. The chain recombines TRBV5-1 with TRBJ2-3; 12 bases fit TRBD2. Source material: peripheral blood. The TCR comes from a human donor in a cohort sampled during active COVID-19. CDR3 residues: CASSRTSGGPGDTQYF. The DNA of the CDR3 is TGCGCCAGCAGCAGAACTAGCGGGGGGCCGGGAGATACGCAGTATTTT.